The rows below give T cell receptor beta chains drawn from one sample of a study of T cell responses to AZD1222 COVID-19 vaccine. Sequenced by immunoSEQ multiplex PCR; TCRdb stores in-frame clones only, minus some. This sample has more than 95,000 clones, with approximately 80% found just once. This material consisted of peripheral blood, taken 28 days after the second AZD1222 dose. All receptors derive from an adult who received the AZD1222 COVID-19 vaccine. CDR3s include the opening cysteine and the closing phenylalanine or tryptophan. The D gene is left open where the match is weak. Not every row has a clone size; where given, it reads once, few, many or a size class.

cdr3_nt cdr3_aa j_call v_call clone_size d_call
TGTGCCAGCAGCTCGACACGTGAACAGACGCACGAGCAGTACTTC CASSSTREQTHEQYF TRBJ2-7 TRBV3-1/TRBV3-2 NA NA
TGTGCCAGCAGCACAGGGGGCGCAACTAATGAAAAACTGTTTTTT CASSTGGATNEKLFF TRBJ1-4 TRBV9 NA TRBD1
TGTGCCAGCAGCTTAAGGGGGAACAAAGGAAACACCATATATTTT CASSLRGNKGNTIYF TRBJ1-3 TRBV7-2 NA NA
TGCGCCAGCAGCTTGGCGGGGGCACCGAACACCGGGGAGCTGTTTTTT CASSLAGAPNTGELFF TRBJ2-2 TRBV5-1 NA NA
TGTGCCAGCAGGGTTCCCCCCTCCTACGAGCAGTACTTC CASRVPPSYEQYF TRBJ2-7 TRBV5-8 NA NA
TGCGCCAGCAGGGACAGGGGCCGGGAAAAACTGTTTTTT CASRDRGREKLFF TRBJ1-4 TRBV10-2 NA TRBD1
TGTGCCAGCAGCCCGAAACCCACTGAAGCTTTCTTT CASSPKPTEAFF TRBJ1-1 TRBV7-2 few NA
TGTGCCAGCAGCTTTCGCAGGGACAATGAGCAGTTCTTC CASSFRRDNEQFF TRBJ2-1 TRBV11-2 NA NA
TGTGCCAGCCGTAAGGGAGGACAGCCCCAGCATTTT CASRKGGQPQHF TRBJ1-5 TRBV2 NA NA
TGTGCTAGCAGCCGGGACCTTAACAATGAGCAGTTCTTC CASSRDLNNEQFF TRBJ2-1 TRBV7-7 NA NA
TGTGCCAGCATGAGGTACCTCAACACCGGGGAGCTGTTTTTT CASMRYLNTGELFF TRBJ2-2 TRBV6-5 NA NA
TGTGCCAGCACGGCGGGGGTGTACAATGAGCAGTTCTTC CASTAGVYNEQFF TRBJ2-1 TRBV2 NA TRBD2
TGTGCCAGCAGTTACTCGGCAGGGGGCAGTGGAAACACCATATATTTT CASSYSAGGSGNTIYF TRBJ1-3 TRBV6-5 once TRBD1
TGCGCCAGCAGCTACGGATCTATGTCTGGGGCCAACGTCCTGACTTTC CASSYGSMSGANVLTF TRBJ2-6 TRBV5-1 NA NA
TGTGCCAGCAGCCCGGGCAGGGGCCATGGCTACACCTTC CASSPGRGHGYTF TRBJ1-2 TRBV5-6 NA NA
TGTGCCAGCAGTCAACAGGGGGACTATGGCTACACCTTC CASSQQGDYGYTF TRBJ1-2 TRBV2 NA TRBD1
TGTGCCAGCAGCTTGGACAGGGGGCTTGAAAAACTGTTTTTT CASSLDRGLEKLFF TRBJ1-4 TRBV5-4 NA TRBD1
TGTGCCAGCAGCCAAGTTGCAGGTCTTTCCACCGGGGAGCTGTTTTTT CASSQVAGLSTGELFF TRBJ2-2 TRBV3-1/TRBV3-2 once NA
TGCGCCAGCAGCCAAGAACAGGGCGATCAGCCCCAGCATTTT CASSQEQGDQPQHF TRBJ1-5 TRBV4-1 NA NA
TGTGCCAGTAGTGATGGGCGGCGGGATGAAGCTTTCTTT CASSDGRRDEAFF TRBJ1-1 TRBV19 NA NA
TGTGCCAGCAGGCCCACTGAATCGGGGCCTCTGAACACTGAAGCTTTCTTT CASRPTESGPLNTEAFF TRBJ1-1 TRBV5-5 once NA
TGTGCCAGCAGCCGGACTTCCAGTTTGAACGAGCAGTACTTC CASSRTSSLNEQYF TRBJ2-7 TRBV27 NA NA
TGTGCCAGCAGCTTATCTAAGAACACTGAAGCTTTCTTT CASSLSKNTEAFF TRBJ1-1 TRBV7-2 NA NA
TGTGCCAGCAGCTTAGAGGCCGGGGAGCTGTTTTTT CASSLEAGELFF TRBJ2-2 TRBV7-9 many NA
TGCGCCAGCAGCTACGACACCGCTTCGTACCAAGAGACCCAGTACTTC CASSYDTASYQETQYF TRBJ2-5 TRBV5-1 NA NA
TGTGCCAGCAGCCAAGCCGGGACAGGCCAGGAGGATCAGCCCCAGCATTTT CASSQAGTGQEDQPQHF TRBJ1-5 TRBV4-2 NA TRBD1
TGTGCCAGCACCGCCATTGGGACCTTGTATAATTCACCCCTCCACTTT CASTAIGTLYNSPLHF TRBJ1-6 TRBV28 once NA
TGTGCCAGCAGCTTAGAGCAGAACACTGAAGCTTTCTTT CASSLEQNTEAFF TRBJ1-1 TRBV7-9 NA NA
TGTGCCAGCAGCCTCCGGGACGGAAACTATGGCTACACCTTC CASSLRDGNYGYTF TRBJ1-2 TRBV7-2 few NA
TGTGCCAGCAGCTTGCGCCTCGGCCAAGAGACCCAGTACTTC CASSLRLGQETQYF TRBJ2-5 TRBV5-4 NA NA
TGTGCCAGCAGAGACAGGGTTCTTAGCAATCAGCCCCAGCATTTT CASRDRVLSNQPQHF TRBJ1-5 TRBV28 NA TRBD1
TGTGCCAGCAGTACCTTAGCGGGGAACACTGAAGCTTTCTTT CASSTLAGNTEAFF TRBJ1-1 TRBV9 NA NA
TGTGCCAGCAGCTTAGGGACAGGCAACTATGGCTACACCTTC CASSLGTGNYGYTF TRBJ1-2 TRBV13 few NA